The 14 T cell receptor beta chains below were found in one sample sequenced in a study of spatial heterogeneity in lung cancer. Time point specified: blood at routine non-recurrence follow-up after resection. MiXCR, applied by TCRdb to the 5' RACE reads, yields one record per CDR3 protein. This sample yields more than 15,000 distinct CDR3 sequences, of which more than 8% are seen a single time; just over 35% belongs to the top ten. Sequences were derived from PBMCs, sampled at follow-up. All receptors come from a female donor with early-stage non-small cell lung cancer.

J is TRBJ1-3 and V is TRBV4-3, with unresolved D. Germline CDR1 reads LGHNA; CDR2 reads YSLEER. This CDR3 has 14 amino acids. Trimming left V 0 bases short and J 4 bases short, with 7 bases between. The CDR3 protein is CASSQDLEGNTIYF. CDR3 sequence (DNA): TGCGCCAGCAGCCAAGATCTGGAGGGAAACACCATATATTTT.

This clonotype showed up many times. The chain combines TRBV28 with TRBJ2-2, with no clear D. Germline CDR1 reads MDHEN; CDR2 reads SYDVKM. The ends were cut back, 4 bases at V and 7 bases at J, with 7 bases in the middle. The length of the CDR3 is 12 residues. The CDR3 here is CASSSNVGELFF. DNA of the CDR3: TGTGCCAGCAGTTCGAATGTCGGGGAGCTGTTTTTT.

This chain uses TRBV7-1 with TRBJ2-5; TRBD1 aligns across 7 bases. TRBV7-1 is an ORF, and what it does is uncertain. This CDR3 spans 14 amino acids. The V and J ends lost 3 bases and 4 bases, in that order; junction bases with no gene match: 5. The CDR3 bases are TGTGCCAGCAGCTCCAGGACAGGAGCAGAGACCCAGTACTTC. Translating it yields CASSSRTGAETQYF.

This clonotype has a count of ten or more. The V and J genes are TRBV9 and TRBJ2-7; D is ambiguous. The germline V gene has CDR1 SGDLS and CDR2 YYNGEE. There are 15 residues in the CDR3. V was shortened by 0 bases and J by 0 bases, with 10 bases between the two germline ends. CDR3 sequence reads: CASSVEARSSYEQYF. In DNA form, the CDR3 reads TGTGCCAGCAGCGTAGAGGCACGGAGCTCCTACGAGCAGTACTTC.

There are many counts of this clonotype. The V call is TRBV5-1, the J call TRBJ2-3; the D gene is possibly TRBD2 (5 bases). This CDR3 is built from 19 residues. Germline-derived CDR1 and CDR2 are SGHRS and YFSETQ. With 6 bases removed from V and 0 bases from J, the gap between germline ends came to 26 bases. CDR3 bases: TGCGCCAGCACGTTGGATGGTTGGCTAGCTGTATCTAGCACAGATACGCAGTATTTT. This codes for CASTLDGWLAVSSTDTQYF.

This clonotype was observed at least ten times. The CDR3 region has the DNA TGTGCCTGGAGTGTGCTAGCGGGGGGTGAGACCCAGTACTTC. Amino acid sequence: CAWSVLAGGETQYF. The chain joins TRBV30 to TRBJ2-5, with TRBD2 matching over 11 bases. The CDR3 covers 14 residues. J gave up 5 bases and V 0 bases, and 2 bases lay outside the gene matches. Germline V CDR1 and CDR2: GTSNPN, SVGIG (reference sequence).

Relative to its sample, this clonotype is medium-sized (0.01 to 0.1%). The chain uses TRBV29-1 and TRBJ2-3; 10 bases are a match to TRBD1. CDR3 length: 13 amino acids. Germline V CDR1 and CDR2: SQVTM, ANQGSEA. With 8 bases clipped from V and 1 base from J, the junction kept 3 bases outside the gene matches. The CDR3 nucleotides read TGCAGCACCGGGACAGGGGGCACAGATACGCAGTATTTT. It codes for CSTGTGGTDTQYF.

This clonotype showed up just a few times. The J gene is TRBJ2-6, the V gene TRBV30; D uncertain. The CDR3 length is 13 residues. The germline V gene has CDR1 GTSNPN and CDR2 SVGIG (reference sequence). The germline V and J ends were trimmed by 0 bases and 6 bases, with 6 bases remaining between them. The CDR3 sequence is CAWSVHQANVLTF. CDR3 DNA sequence: TGTGCCTGGAGTGTACATCAGGCCAACGTCCTGACTTTC. The full variable domain, with the rest looked up from reference TRBV30 and TRBJ2-6, is SQTIHQWPATLVQPVGSPLSLECTVEGTSNPNLYWYRQAAGRGLQLLFYSVGIGQISSEVPQNLSASRPQDRQFILSSKKLLLSDSGFYLCAWSVHQANVLTFGAGSRLTVL.

Ten or more counts support this clonotype. The chain links TRBV18 to TRBJ1-4; unclear D gene. Germline V lookup: CDR1 KGHSH, CDR2 LQKENI. Trimming removed 2 bases from V and 0 bases from J, with 4 bases in between. This CDR3 contains 14 residues. The CDR3 sequence is CASSPGATNEKLFF. The CDR3 bases are TGTGCCAGCTCACCAGGGGCAACTAATGAAAAACTGTTTTTT.

This clonotype was detected ten times or more. V usage is TRBV21-1 and J usage is TRBJ1-2; the table's D call of TRBD1 was not tested on the DNA. TRBV21-1 is a pseudogene. CDR3 length equals 13 residues. CDR3 sequence (DNA): TGTGCCAGCAGCCGCCGTGACGGGGACAGATTCCCCTTC. It encodes CASSRRDGDRFPF.

This sequence joins TRBV20-1 and TRBJ2-3, with 7 bases fitting TRBD1. The trim removed 7 bases at V and 3 bases at J, leaving 13 bases unmatched. Looked up from germline, CDR1 is DFQATT and CDR2 is SNEGSKA (reference sequence). The CDR3 has 15 amino acids. The CDR3, as DNA: TGCAGTGTCCAATCCACAGGGGTCGGAACAGATACGCAGTATTTT. This sequence encodes CSVQSTGVGTDTQYF.

The chain uses TRBV4-2 and TRBJ2-3; D is possibly TRBD1 (6 bases). Trimming pared 0 bases from V and 3 bases from J, leaving 13 bases between. In germline, CDR1 is LGHNA, CDR2 YNFKEQ. This CDR3 comprises 16 residues. The CDR3 loop is CASSQDYQGRTDTQYF. In DNA, the CDR3 is TGTGCCAGCAGCCAAGATTACCAGGGGCGGACAGATACGCAGTATTTT.

This clonotype was observed at least ten times. The J gene is TRBJ2-6, the V gene TRBV6-6; D unclear. This CDR3 region has 13 residues. V shed 6 bases and J shed 2 bases, with 5 bases lying between them. From germline, CDR1 is MNHNY and CDR2 SVGAGI (reference sequence). The CDR3: CASSPPGANVLTF. The DNA of the CDR3 is TGTGCCAGCAGCCCCCCTGGGGCCAACGTCCTGACTTTC.

This clonotype was seen ten or more times. This rearrangement joins TRBV7-2 to TRBJ1-3; D gene unclear. Trimming stripped 1 base from V and 0 bases from J, with 7 bases between. CDR1 and CDR2 from the germline V gene are SGHTA and FQGNSA. The CDR3 covers 15 residues. CDR3 bases: TGTGCCAGCAGCTTAGTAGAGCTCTCTGGAAACACCATATATTTT. Translated: CASSLVELSGNTIYF. The full variable domain, rest sourced from reference TRBV7-2 and TRBJ1-3, is GAGVSQSPSNKVTEKGKDVELRCDPISGHTALYWYRQSLGQGLEFLIYFQGNSAPDKSGLPSDRFSAERTGGSVSTLTIQRTQQEDSAVYLCASSLVELSGNTIYFGEGSWLTVV.